The T cell receptor (beta chain) described here comes from a study of blood T cell repertoires in COVID-19. Looking at the study overall: Both acute and convalescent COVID-19 samples were obtained from the United States, Italy and Spain. PBMCs, B-cell-depleted T cells, or T cells were the source of the cDNA or gDNA that made up the material.

This CDR3 comprises 14 residues. Germline V gives CDR1 MNHEY, CDR2 SVGAGI. The J segment lost 2 bases and the V segment lost 6 bases, leaving 5 bases of the junction unmatched. Authors' methods: It was from reference gene primer amplification that nucleated cell counts were estimated. Sequenced by immunoSEQ multiplex PCR; TCRdb stores in-frame clones only, minus some. V and J calls and clone size are those listed in that table; D and trimming were worked out from the DNA. The table shows about 200,000 clones, with around 90% occurring only once. Sequencing was carried out using peripheral blood. The chain carries TRBV6-5 and TRBJ2-7; TRBD1 matches 9 bases. The receptor was isolated from a man in his forties or fifties with acute or convalescent COVID-19. CDR3 in amino acids: CASSSTGGPYEQYF. The CDR3 region has the DNA TGTGCCAGCAGCTCAACAGGGGGCCCCTACGAGCAGTACTTC.